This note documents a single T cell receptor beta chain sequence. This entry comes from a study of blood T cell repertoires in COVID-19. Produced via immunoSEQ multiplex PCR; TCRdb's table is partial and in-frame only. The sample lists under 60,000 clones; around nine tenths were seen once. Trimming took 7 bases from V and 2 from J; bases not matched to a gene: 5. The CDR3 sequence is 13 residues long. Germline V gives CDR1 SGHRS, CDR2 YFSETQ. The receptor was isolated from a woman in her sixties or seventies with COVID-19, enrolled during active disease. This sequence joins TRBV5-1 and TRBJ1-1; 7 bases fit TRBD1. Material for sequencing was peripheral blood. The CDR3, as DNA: TGCGCCAGCGCGGGACAGTATAACACTGAAGCTTTCTTT. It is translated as CASAGQYNTEAFF.